Sequencing of this T cell receptor beta chain was carried out in a study of blood T cells in healthy people across ages. Study-level results: In older individuals, TCR beta diversity per million T cells was lower, falling roughly linearly with age. Naive and antigen-experienced cells were not separated, limiting conclusive comparison.

A single count supports this clonotype. Its specificity is unknown. Each sample gave at least 6.5 million isolated PBMCs. Germline V lookup: CDR1 ENHRY, CDR2 SYGVKD. The CDR3 is made up of 16 amino acids. The trim removed 6 bases at V and 3 bases at J, leaving 9 bases unmatched. A J-beta primer mix and a sample-barcoded 5' primer were used in a second PCR of roughly 6 to 12 cycles. MiXCR was run by TCRdb on the 5' RACE reads, yielding one entry per CDR3 protein. This table has 1.2 million to 1.5 million distinct CDR3 sequences, approximately 63% appearing once. The receptor was derived from a young man in good health. Sequences were obtained from blood. The chain employs TRBV10-3 and TRBJ2-3, with 10 bases matching TRBD2. The CDR3 DNA is TGTGCCATCAGACCGGTAGCGGGGGGAAGGACAGATACGCAGTATTTT. This codes for CAIRPVAGGRTDTQYF.